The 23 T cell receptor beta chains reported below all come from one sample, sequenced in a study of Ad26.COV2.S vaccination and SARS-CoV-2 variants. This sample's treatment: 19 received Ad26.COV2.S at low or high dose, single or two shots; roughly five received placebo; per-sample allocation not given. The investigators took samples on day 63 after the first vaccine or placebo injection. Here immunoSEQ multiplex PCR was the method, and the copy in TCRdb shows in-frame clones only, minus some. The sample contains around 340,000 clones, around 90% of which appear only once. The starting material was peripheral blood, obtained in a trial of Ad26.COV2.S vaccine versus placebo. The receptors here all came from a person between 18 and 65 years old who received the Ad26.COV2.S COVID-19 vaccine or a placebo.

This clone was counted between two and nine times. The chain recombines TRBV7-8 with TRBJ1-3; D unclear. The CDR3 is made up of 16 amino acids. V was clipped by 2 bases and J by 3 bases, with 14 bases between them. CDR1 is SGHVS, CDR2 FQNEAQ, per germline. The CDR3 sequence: CASSLSGSGYGNTIYF. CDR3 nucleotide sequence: TGTGCCAGCAGCTTATCGGGAAGTGGGTATGGAAACACCATATATTTT. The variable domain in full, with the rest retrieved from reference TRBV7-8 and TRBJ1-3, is GAGVSQSPRYKVAKRGQDVALRCDPISGHVSLFWYQQALGQGPEFLTYFQNEAQLDKSGLPSDRFFAERPEGSVSTLKIQRTQQEDSAVYLCASSLSGSGYGNTIYFGEGSWLTVV.

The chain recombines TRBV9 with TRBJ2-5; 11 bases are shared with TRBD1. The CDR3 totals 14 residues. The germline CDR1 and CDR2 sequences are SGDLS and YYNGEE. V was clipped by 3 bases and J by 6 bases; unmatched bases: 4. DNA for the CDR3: TGTGCCAGCAGCGCGGACAGGGGGCAAAAGACCCAGTACTTC. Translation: CASSADRGQKTQYF. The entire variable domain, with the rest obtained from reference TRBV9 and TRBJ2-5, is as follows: DSGVTQTPKHLITATGQRVTLRCSPRSGDLSVYWYQQSLDQGLQFLIQYYNGEERAKGNILERFSAQQFPDLHSELNLSSLELGDSALYFCASSADRGQKTQYFGPGTRLLVL.

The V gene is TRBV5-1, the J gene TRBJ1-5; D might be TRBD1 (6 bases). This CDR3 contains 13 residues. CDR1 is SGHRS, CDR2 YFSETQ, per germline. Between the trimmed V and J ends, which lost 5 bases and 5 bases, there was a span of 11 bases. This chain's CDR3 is CASRGDIDQPQHF. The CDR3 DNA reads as TGCGCCAGCAGGGGGGACATTGATCAGCCCCAGCATTTT. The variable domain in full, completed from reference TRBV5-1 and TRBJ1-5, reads KAGVTQTPRYLIKTRGQQVTLSCSPISGHRSVSWYQQTPGQGLQFLFEYFSETQRNKGNFPGRFSGRQFSNSRSEMNVSTLELGDSALYLCASRGDIDQPQHFGDGTRLSIL.

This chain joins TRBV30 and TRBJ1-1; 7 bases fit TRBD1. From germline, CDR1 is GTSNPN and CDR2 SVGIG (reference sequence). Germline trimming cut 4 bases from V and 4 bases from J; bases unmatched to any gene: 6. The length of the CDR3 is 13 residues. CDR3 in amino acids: CAWIARGGTEAFF. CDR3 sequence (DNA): TGTGCCTGGATTGCCAGGGGGGGCACTGAAGCTTTCTTT.

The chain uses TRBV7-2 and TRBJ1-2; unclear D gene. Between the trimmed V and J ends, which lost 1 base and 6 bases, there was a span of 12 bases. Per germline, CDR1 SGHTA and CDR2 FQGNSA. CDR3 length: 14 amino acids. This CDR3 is CASSLGLSRDGYTF. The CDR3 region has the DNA TGTGCCAGCAGCTTAGGGTTGAGTCGGGATGGCTACACCTTC.

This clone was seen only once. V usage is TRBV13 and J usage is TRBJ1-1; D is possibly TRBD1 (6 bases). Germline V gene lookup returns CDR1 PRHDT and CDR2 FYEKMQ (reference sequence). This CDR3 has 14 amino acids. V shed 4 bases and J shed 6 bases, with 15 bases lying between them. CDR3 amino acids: CASSSPGHRSEAFF. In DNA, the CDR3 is TGTGCCAGCAGCTCCCCGGGACACCGATCTGAAGCTTTCTTT.

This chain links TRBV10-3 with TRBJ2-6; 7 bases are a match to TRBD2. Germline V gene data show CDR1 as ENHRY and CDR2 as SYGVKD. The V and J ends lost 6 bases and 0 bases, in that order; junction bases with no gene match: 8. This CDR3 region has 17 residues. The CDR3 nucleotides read TGTGCCATCAGGGGGGGGACGGAAGTCTCTGGGGCCAACGTCCTGACTTTC. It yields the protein CAIRGGTEVSGANVLTF.

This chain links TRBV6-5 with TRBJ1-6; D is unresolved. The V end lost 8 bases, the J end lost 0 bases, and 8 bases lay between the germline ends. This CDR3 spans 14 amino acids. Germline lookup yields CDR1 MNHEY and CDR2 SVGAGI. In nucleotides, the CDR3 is TGTGCCAGCCGAAGACCCTCCTATAATTCACCCCTCCACTTT. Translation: CASRRPSYNSPLHF.

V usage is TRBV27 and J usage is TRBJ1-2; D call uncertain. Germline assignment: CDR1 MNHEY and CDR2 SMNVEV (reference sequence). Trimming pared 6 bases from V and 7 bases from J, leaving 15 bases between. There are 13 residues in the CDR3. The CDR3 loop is CASRRGQIGGYTF. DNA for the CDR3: TGTGCCAGCAGGAGAGGGCAGATCGGTGGCTACACCTTC.

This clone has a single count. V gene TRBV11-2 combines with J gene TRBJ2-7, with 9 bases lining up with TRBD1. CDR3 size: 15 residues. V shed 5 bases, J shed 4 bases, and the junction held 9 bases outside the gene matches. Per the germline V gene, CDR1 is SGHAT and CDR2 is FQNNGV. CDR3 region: CASSPEWGQGYEQYF. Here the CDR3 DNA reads TGTGCCAGCAGCCCCGAGTGGGGACAGGGTTACGAGCAGTACTTC.

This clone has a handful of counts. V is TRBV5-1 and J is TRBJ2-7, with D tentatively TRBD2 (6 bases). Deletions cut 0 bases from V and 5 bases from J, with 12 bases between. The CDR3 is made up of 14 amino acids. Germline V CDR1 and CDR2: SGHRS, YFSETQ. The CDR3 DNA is TGCGCCAGCAGCTTGGTCGGGGGTCCGGACGAGCAGTACTTC. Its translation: CASSLVGGPDEQYF.

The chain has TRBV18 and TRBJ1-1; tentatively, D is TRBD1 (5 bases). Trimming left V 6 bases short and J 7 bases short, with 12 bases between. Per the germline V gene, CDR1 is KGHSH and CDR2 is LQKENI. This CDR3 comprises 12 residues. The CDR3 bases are TGTGCCAGCTCCCCGGGGACCAATGAAGCTTTCTTT. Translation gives CASSPGTNEAFF.

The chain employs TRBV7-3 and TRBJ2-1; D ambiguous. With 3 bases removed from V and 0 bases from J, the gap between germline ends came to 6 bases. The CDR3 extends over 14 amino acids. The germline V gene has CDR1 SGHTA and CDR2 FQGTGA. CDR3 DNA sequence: TGTGCCAGCAGCTTGACCCCCTCCTACAATGAGCAGTTCTTC. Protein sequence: CASSLTPSYNEQFF.

CDR3 DNA sequence: TGTGCCAGCAGCTCCCCCCTCCTTGCCTGGCTAGCGAACAATGAGCAGTTCTTC. Translating gives CASSSPLLAWLANNEQFF. This sequence joins TRBV7-2 and TRBJ2-1; a weak D match, TRBD2 (6 bases). Per the germline V gene, CDR1 is SGHTA and CDR2 is FQGNSA. Between the trimmed V and J ends, which lost 4 bases and 5 bases, there was a span of 24 bases. This CDR3 has 18 amino acids.

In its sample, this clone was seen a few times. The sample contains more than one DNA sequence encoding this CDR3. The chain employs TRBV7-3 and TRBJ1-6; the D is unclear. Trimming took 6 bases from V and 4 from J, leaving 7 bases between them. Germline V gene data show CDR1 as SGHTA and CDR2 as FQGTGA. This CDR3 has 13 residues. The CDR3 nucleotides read TGTGCCAGCAGACGTGATTATAATTCACCCCTCCACTTT. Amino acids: CASRRDYNSPLHF.

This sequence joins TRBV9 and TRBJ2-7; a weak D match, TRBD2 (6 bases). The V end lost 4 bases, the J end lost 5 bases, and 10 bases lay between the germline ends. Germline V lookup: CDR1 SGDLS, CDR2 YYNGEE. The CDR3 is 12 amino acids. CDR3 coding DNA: TGTGCCAGCAGCCCCGGGACTCACGAGCAGTACTTC. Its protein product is CASSPGTHEQYF.

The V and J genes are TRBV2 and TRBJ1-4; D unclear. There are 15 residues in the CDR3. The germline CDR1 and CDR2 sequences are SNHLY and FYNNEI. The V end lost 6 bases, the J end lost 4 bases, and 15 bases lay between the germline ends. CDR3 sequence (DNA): TGTGCCAGCAGAGTCGGTTCAAGCTTTAATGAAAAACTGTTTTTT. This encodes CASRVGSSFNEKLFF.

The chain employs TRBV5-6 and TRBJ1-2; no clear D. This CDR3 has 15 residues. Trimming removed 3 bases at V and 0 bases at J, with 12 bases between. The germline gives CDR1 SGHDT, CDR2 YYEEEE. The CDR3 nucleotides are TGTGCCAGCAGCTACAGACGGCTTACTAACTATGGCTACACCTTC. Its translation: CASSYRRLTNYGYTF.

Here the CDR3 DNA reads TGTGCCAGCAGTTCCCCCGGGACAGGGATCCACGAGCAGTACTTC. Its protein product is CASSSPGTGIHEQYF. The chain joins TRBV6-5 to TRBJ2-7; TRBD1 matches 9 bases. CDR1 MNHEY and CDR2 SVGAGI come from the germline V gene. The CDR3 is 15 residues long. The J segment lost 5 bases and the V segment lost 4 bases, leaving 9 bases of the junction unmatched.

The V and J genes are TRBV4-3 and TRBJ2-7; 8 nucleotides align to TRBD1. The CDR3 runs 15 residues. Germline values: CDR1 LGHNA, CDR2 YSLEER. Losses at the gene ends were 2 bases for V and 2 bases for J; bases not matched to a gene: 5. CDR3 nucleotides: TGCGCCAGCAGCCAATATGACAGGGGCGCCTACGAGCAGTACTTC. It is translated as CASSQYDRGAYEQYF.

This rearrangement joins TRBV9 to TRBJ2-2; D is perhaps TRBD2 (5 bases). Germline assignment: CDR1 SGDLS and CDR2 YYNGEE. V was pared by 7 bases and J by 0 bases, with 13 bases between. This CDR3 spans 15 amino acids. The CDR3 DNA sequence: TGTGCCAGCTCAAGAGGGCACGCGAACACCGGGGAGCTGTTTTTT. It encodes CASSRGHANTGELFF.

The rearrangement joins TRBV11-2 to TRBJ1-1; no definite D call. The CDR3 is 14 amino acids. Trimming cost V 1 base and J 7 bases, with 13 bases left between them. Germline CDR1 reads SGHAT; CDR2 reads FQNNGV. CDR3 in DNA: TGTGCCAGCAGCTTAGTTGTTGGAAAAGGTGAAGCTTTCTTT. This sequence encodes CASSLVVGKGEAFF.

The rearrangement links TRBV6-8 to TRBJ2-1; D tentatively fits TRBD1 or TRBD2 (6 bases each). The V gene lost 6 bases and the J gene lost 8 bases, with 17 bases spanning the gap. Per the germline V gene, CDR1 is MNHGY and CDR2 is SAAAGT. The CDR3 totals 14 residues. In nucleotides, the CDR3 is TGTGCCAGCAGAAGGAGGGGGGCTCTTTATGAGCAGTTCTTC. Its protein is CASRRRGALYEQFF.